This T cell receptor (beta chain) emerged from a study of blood T cell repertoires in COVID-19. Germline V gene sequence: CDR1 KGHSH, CDR2 LQKENI. Trimming shortened V by 2 bases and J by 1 base, and 11 bases separated the two germline ends. The CDR3 is 15 amino acids. Libraries were prepared by immunoSEQ multiplex PCR; TCRdb keeps only in-frame clonotypes and omits some of them. This sample has fewer than 50,000 clones, with about 88% found just once. The TCR was taken from a man in his 70s with active COVID-19. Input material: peripheral blood. The chain uses TRBV18 and TRBJ1-1; D might be TRBD1 (5 bases). CDR3 DNA sequence: TGTGCCAGCTCACCATCTGACAGAACGAACACTGAAGCTTTCTTT. This gives the protein CASSPSDRTNTEAFF. Using reference TRBV18 and TRBJ1-1 for the parts outside the CDR3, the full variable domain is NAGVMQNPRHLVRRRGQEARLRCSPMKGHSHVYWYRQLPEEGLKFMVYLQKENIIDESGMPKERFSAEFPKEGPSILRIQQVVRGDSAAYFCASSPSDRTNTEAFFGQGTRLTVV.